This T cell receptor beta chain was profiled in a study of blood T cells in healthy people across ages. Findings and limits, study-wide: The donors' CMV status was not determined, possibly confounding changes in expanded clonotypes.

Caucasian individuals from Russia who were healthy and aged about 6 to 95 acted as donors. Through a sample-barcoded 5' primer and a J-beta primer mix, a second PCR was run for about 7 to 12 cycles. From each sample, at least 2.5 million paired-end reads containing CDR3 were obtained. TCRdb passed the 5' RACE reads through MiXCR, listing each CDR3 protein once. The sample lists over a million distinct CDR3 sequences; under 55% were seen once. In its sample, this clonotype was seen a few times. Antigen specificity is unknown. The sample consisted of blood. The receptor's source is a woman under 30 in good health.

CDR3 nucleotide sequence: TGTGCCAGCACCGAGGGGACAGGGGGGGATACGCAGTATTTT. Translating it yields CASTEGTGGDTQYF. The chain recombines TRBV6-5 with TRBJ2-3, with TRBD1 matching 11 bases. Trimming at V came to 7 bases and at J to 6 bases, leaving 6 bases not matched to a gene. The CDR3 covers 14 residues. CDR1 MNHEY and CDR2 SVGAGI come from the germline V gene.